The 11 T cell receptor beta chains presented below share a single source sample, sequenced in a study of identical twins. TCRdb processed the 5' RACE reads anew with MiXCR; each CDR3 protein has one entry. The table has about 530,000 distinct CDR3 sequences, about a fifth seen once. These same data were also listed under a study on yellow fever vaccine responses in identical twins.

The sample consisted of CD4+ T cells sorted from blood. These receptors were obtained from a woman aged 18-29 years in good health.

This clonotype was found a few times. The chain uses TRBV12-3 or TRBV12-4 and TRBJ2-4; a possible D gene is TRBD2 (7 bases). Trimming removed 4 bases from V and 6 bases from J, with 13 bases in between. This CDR3 contains 14 residues. The CDR3 region is CASSSSGGRNIQYF. DNA of the CDR3: TGTGCCAGCAGTTCCTCGGGGGGCAGAAACATTCAGTACTTC.

This rearrangement joins TRBV18 to TRBJ2-1, with 8 positions matching TRBD2. V trimming: 3 bases; J trimming: 7 bases; junction bases outside the gene matches: 17. Looked up from germline, CDR1 is KGHSH and CDR2 is LQKENI. The CDR3 is made up of 18 amino acids. The CDR3 DNA is TGTGCCAGCTCACCTATCTACCGGTCGGGGGGGCTAGGTAATGAGCAGTTCTTC. Encoded protein: CASSPIYRSGGLGNEQFF.

The V gene is TRBV24-1, the J gene TRBJ1-1; D uncertain. V was pared by 1 base and J by 4 bases, with 0 bases between. The CDR3 covers 11 residues. Germline CDR1 is KGHDR and CDR2 is SFDVKD. CDR3 in amino acids: CATSDFTEAFF. As DNA, the CDR3 is TGTGCCACCAGTGATTTCACTGAAGCTTTCTTT.

The chain joins TRBV20-1 to TRBJ2-5; D gene uncertain. Trimming stripped 6 bases from V and 4 bases from J, with 9 bases between. The CDR3 loop spans 11 amino acids. Germline CDR1 DFQATT, CDR2 SNEGSKA (reference sequence). The CDR3 region is CSASRTETQYF. In nucleotides, the CDR3 is TGCAGTGCGTCCAGGACAGAGACCCAGTACTTC.

The rearrangement joins TRBV7-3 to TRBJ2-1, with 12 bases fitting TRBD2. The germline CDR1 and CDR2 sequences are SGHTA and FQGTGA. This CDR3 is 15 amino acids long. The ends lost 5 bases at V and 9 bases at J; junction bases unmatched: 8. The CDR3 coding sequence is TGTGCCAGCAGCCCGACTAGCGGGGGTCTGGGTGAGCAGTTCTTC. Its translation is CASSPTSGGLGEQFF.

There are a few counts of this clonotype. The CDR3 region is CASSSHGTAGNEQFF. The DNA for the CDR3 is TGTGCCAGCAGCTCACATGGGACCGCCGGTAATGAGCAGTTCTTC. This chain links TRBV11-2 with TRBJ2-1, with D perhaps TRBD1 or TRBD2 (5 bases each). Germline CDR1 and CDR2: SGHAT and FQNNGV. V was shortened by 4 bases and J by 7 bases, with 17 bases between the two germline ends. CDR3 length: 15 residues.

The chain recombines TRBV6-1 with TRBJ2-7, with a tentative D call TRBD1 (5 bases). The V gene's germline CDR1 is MNHNS and CDR2 SASEGT. The CDR3 runs to 15 residues. V gave up 7 bases and J gave up 1 base, with 17 bases separating them. The CDR3 sequence: CASIALTDNSYEQYF. CDR3 sequence (DNA): TGTGCCAGCATCGCCCTGACAGACAATTCCTACGAGCAGTACTTC.

The J gene is TRBJ2-1, the V gene TRBV19; D might be TRBD2 (5 bases). The CDR3 is 13 residues long. V dropped 4 bases and J dropped 6 bases, with 10 bases sitting between them. Germline V lookup: CDR1 LNHDA, CDR2 SQIVND (reference sequence). CDR3 coding DNA: TGTGCCAGTAGTAAGCTAGCAGGCAATGAGCAGTTCTTC. As protein: CASSKLAGNEQFF.

This clonotype has a handful of counts. This rearrangement joins TRBV10-3 to TRBJ1-1, with D possibly matching TRBD1 (5 bases). Trimming removed 0 bases from V and 1 base from J, with 9 bases in between. Germline lookup yields CDR1 ENHRY and CDR2 SYGVKD. The CDR3 totals 15 residues. The CDR3 DNA is TGTGCCATCAGTGAGTCGAGCCAGGGGAACACTGAAGCTTTCTTT. This encodes CAISESSQGNTEAFF.

The chain links TRBV4-1 to TRBJ2-1; possibly TRBD1 or TRBD2 for D (5 bases each). The CDR3 is 16 residues long. Germline loops: CDR1 MGHRA, CDR2 YSYEKL. V was pared by 5 bases and J by 1 base, with 15 bases between. CDR3 in DNA: TGCGCCAGCAGCGCCCCCGGGACCAGATCCTACAATGAGCAGTTCTTC. Protein: CASSAPGTRSYNEQFF.

This chain connects TRBV12-3 or TRBV12-4 to TRBJ2-2; 9 bases align to TRBD2. The CDR3 spans 19 residues. Losses at the gene ends were 7 bases for V and 0 bases for J; bases not matched to a gene: 15. The CDR3 coding sequence is TGTGCCAGCACCCCATGGAGTAGCGGGAGACAGGCGAACACCGGGGAGCTGTTTTTT. Its protein is CASTPWSSGRQANTGELFF.